The 15 T cell receptor beta chains below were found in one sample sequenced in a study of shared clonotypes between healthy human individuals. This table comes from immunoSEQ multiplex PCR, and its TCRdb copy is limited to in-frame clones, with some not included. The sample gives roughly 500,000 clones, approximately 95% of which show up once; about 0.06% is in the top ten. The specimen was naive CD4+ T cells sorted from blood. Stated subset: CD45RA+ positively selected. These receptors all come from a woman aged 25 to 39 in good health.

J is TRBJ2-7 and V is TRBV28; 9 bases are shared with TRBD1. The CDR3 runs 13 residues. Germline V lookup: CDR1 MDHEN, CDR2 SYDVKM. With 9 bases clipped from V and 5 bases from J, the junction kept 8 bases outside the gene matches. The CDR3 sequence: CASRDRGSHEQYF. Written as DNA, the CDR3 is TGTGCCAGTAGAGACAGGGGGAGCCACGAGCAGTACTTC.

This chain links TRBV28 with TRBJ2-7; 7 bases line up with TRBD1. V was pared by 5 bases and J by 0 bases, with 7 bases of the junction left unmatched. Germline-derived CDR1 and CDR2 are MDHEN and SYDVKM. The CDR3 extends over 15 amino acids. The CDR3 is CASSPGDSVSYEQYF. The CDR3 DNA sequence: TGTGCCAGCAGTCCCGGGGACAGTGTCTCCTACGAGCAGTACTTC.

This chain connects TRBV6-5 to TRBJ2-5; weak D call: TRBD2 (6 bases). CDR3 length: 14 residues. Germline loops: CDR1 MNHEY, CDR2 SVGAGI. Trimming took off 5 bases at V and 5 bases at J, with 15 bases between the two ends. Here the CDR3 reads CASSLSGPWETQYF. The CDR3 nucleotides are TGTGCCAGCAGTCTAAGCGGGCCTTGGGAGACCCAGTACTTC.

The chain combines TRBV28 with TRBJ2-5; TRBD2 might be the D (5 bases). The germline CDR1 and CDR2 sequences are MDHEN and SYDVKM. V was shortened by 2 bases and J by 5 bases, with 12 bases between the two germline ends. The CDR3 is 14 residues long. CDR3 residues: CASSLQGGFETQYF. The DNA of the CDR3 is TGTGCCAGCAGTTTACAAGGAGGTTTCGAGACCCAGTACTTC.

This clone was seen just once. V usage is TRBV28 and J usage is TRBJ1-5, with D unclear. Germline V gene data show CDR1 as MDHEN and CDR2 as SYDVKM. The CDR3 covers 14 residues. V was trimmed by 5 bases and J by 7 bases, leaving 15 bases between them. The CDR3 sequence: CASSRIGAFQPQHF. The CDR3 nucleotides read TGTGCCAGCAGTAGAATAGGAGCATTCCAGCCCCAGCATTTT.

There are a few counts of this clone. CDR3 nucleotide sequence: TGTGCCAGCTCACCACCGGGGAACACCGGGGAGCTGTTTTTT. Its protein product is CASSPPGNTGELFF. The chain recombines TRBV18 with TRBJ2-2; unclear D gene. Germline CDR1 is KGHSH and CDR2 is LQKENI. V lost 0 bases, J lost 1 base, and 3 bases lay in between. The CDR3 consists of 14 residues.

The rearrangement joins TRBV18 to TRBJ2-7; D might be TRBD2 (5 bases). This CDR3 is built from 13 residues. Germline lookup yields CDR1 KGHSH and CDR2 LQKENI. V lost 3 bases and J 2 bases, leaving 8 bases between the germline ends. CDR3 in amino acids: CASSPTRAYEQYF. The CDR3 coding sequence is TGTGCCAGCTCACCTACTAGGGCCTACGAGCAGTACTTC. Filled out from reference TRBV18 and TRBJ2-7, the complete variable domain reads NAGVMQNPRHLVRRRGQEARLRCSPMKGHSHVYWYRQLPEEGLKFMVYLQKENIIDESGMPKERFSAEFPKEGPSILRIQQVVRGDSAAYFCASSPTRAYEQYFGPGTRLTVT.

The chain is built from TRBV19 and TRBJ2-1, with 10 bases lining up with TRBD1. Germline CDR1 reads LNHDA; CDR2 reads SQIVND (reference sequence). The CDR3 has 12 amino acids. After removal of 5 bases from V and 12 bases from J, the junction contained 4 bases not matched to a gene. The CDR3 loop reads CASSRQGAGQFF. Written as DNA, the CDR3 is TGTGCCAGTAGTCGACAGGGGGCAGGGCAGTTCTTC.

V usage is TRBV6-5 and J usage is TRBJ2-7; D is ambiguous. This CDR3 region has 15 residues. V was shortened by 1 base and J by 2 bases, with 12 bases between the two germline ends. In germline, CDR1 is MNHEY, CDR2 SVGAGI. Here the CDR3 DNA reads TGTGCCAGCAGTTACTATCCTGACATGCCCTACGAGCAGTACTTC. Translated: CASSYYPDMPYEQYF.

J is TRBJ1-3 and V is TRBV5-1; D remains ambiguous. Trimming took 5 bases from V and 3 from J, leaving 9 bases between them. From germline, CDR1 is SGHRS and CDR2 YFSETQ. There are 13 residues in the CDR3. The CDR3 region has the DNA TGCGCCAGCAGACAGATCAGTGGAAACACCATATATTTT. This sequence encodes CASRQISGNTIYF.

The chain has TRBV18 and TRBJ1-5; D gene unclear. The germline V gene has CDR1 KGHSH and CDR2 LQKENI. The CDR3 has 14 residues. The V end was cut by 2 bases, the J end by 8 bases, with 13 bases between. CDR3 coding DNA: TGTGCCAGCTCACCATCAGAGTCAACGGAGCCCCAGCATTTT. Translation: CASSPSESTEPQHF.

DNA of the CDR3: TGTGCCAGCAGCTACGGAGGCAATGAGCAGTTCTTC. It encodes CASSYGGNEQFF. The chain has TRBV7-3 and TRBJ2-1, with D maybe TRBD2 (5 bases). This CDR3 has 12 residues. The germline gives CDR1 SGHTA, CDR2 FQGTGA. Trimming cost V 4 bases and J 6 bases, with 7 bases left between them. Combining the CDR3 with reference TRBV7-3 and TRBJ2-1 gives the whole variable domain GAGVSQTPSNKVTEKGKYVELRCDPISGHTALYWYRQSLGQGPEFLIYFQGTGAADDSGLPNDRFFAVRPEGSVSTLKIQRTERGDSAVYLCASSYGGNEQFFGPGTRLTVL.

The chain is built from TRBV18 and TRBJ1-2; D is ambiguous. This CDR3 is built from 13 residues. Germline assignment: CDR1 KGHSH and CDR2 LQKENI. Between the trimmed V and J ends, which lost 3 bases and 6 bases, there was a span of 11 bases. The CDR3 nucleotides read TGTGCCAGCTCACCCTCCCAGGCCAATGGCTACACCTTC. Its translation is CASSPSQANGYTF.

The chain has TRBV9 and TRBJ2-7; 15 bases match TRBD2. Germline V CDR1 and CDR2: SGDLS, YYNGEE. The V and J ends lost 3 bases and 3 bases, in that order; junction bases with no gene match: 10. The CDR3 has 18 amino acids. The CDR3 sequence: CASSAGLAGGLVNYEQYF. CDR3 coding DNA: TGTGCCAGCAGCGCGGGACTAGCGGGAGGTCTTGTAAACTACGAGCAGTACTTC.

The V and J genes are TRBV5-1 and TRBJ2-7, with 13 nucleotides matching TRBD2. The V gene end was trimmed by 3 bases and the J gene end by 7 bases; junction bases not matched to a gene: 7. Germline V gene lookup returns CDR1 SGHRS and CDR2 YFSETQ. This CDR3 has 15 residues. The CDR3 DNA reads TGCGCCAGCAGCTACGGACTAGCGGGAGTTTTTGAGCAGTACTTC. The encoded protein is CASSYGLAGVFEQYF.